This T cell receptor beta chain was found in a study of blood T cells in healthy people across ages. Across the whole study: Roughly one uniquely barcoded beta molecule per two T cells was captured.

In each sample, at least 6.5 million PBMCs were isolated. A note on this clonotype: The junction does not match germline at one end; this may be a read error.

This CDR3 has 15 residues. Germline values: CDR1 MNHNS, CDR2 SASEGT. It was with a sample-barcoded 5' primer and a J-beta primer mix that a second PCR of about 6 to 12 cycles was run. One entry per CDR3 protein, called by TCRdb with MiXCR from the 5' RACE reads. The sample consists of about 730,000 distinct CDR3 sequences, roughly 45% of them appearing once. The chain couples TRBV6-1 to TRBJ2-1, with D unresolved. Sequenced input: blood. The TCR was taken from a woman aged 55-69 years in good health. Written as DNA, the CDR3 is TGTGCCAGCAGTGAAGCTCCGACCCCCTACAGTGAGCAGTTCTTC. Translated: CASSEAPTPYSEQFF.